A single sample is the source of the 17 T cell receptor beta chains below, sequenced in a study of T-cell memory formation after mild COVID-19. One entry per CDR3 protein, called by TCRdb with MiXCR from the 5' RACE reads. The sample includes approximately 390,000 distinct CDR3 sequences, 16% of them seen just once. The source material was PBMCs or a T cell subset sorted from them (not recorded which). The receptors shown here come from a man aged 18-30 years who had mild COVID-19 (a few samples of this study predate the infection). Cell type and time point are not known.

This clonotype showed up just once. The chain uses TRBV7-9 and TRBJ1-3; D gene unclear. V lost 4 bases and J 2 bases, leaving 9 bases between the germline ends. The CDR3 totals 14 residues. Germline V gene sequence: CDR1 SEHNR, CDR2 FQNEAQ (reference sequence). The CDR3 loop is CASSWTATGNTIYF. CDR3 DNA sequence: TGTGCCAGCAGCTGGACGGCCACTGGAAACACCATATATTTT.

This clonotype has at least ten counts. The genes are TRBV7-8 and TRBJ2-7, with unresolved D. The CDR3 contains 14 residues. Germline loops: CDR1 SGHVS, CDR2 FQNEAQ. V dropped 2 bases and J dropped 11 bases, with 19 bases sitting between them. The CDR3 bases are TGTGCCAGCAGCTTATCGGACCAGTTATCACCCGAGTACTTC. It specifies CASSLSDQLSPEYF.

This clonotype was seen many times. The CDR3 DNA reads TGTGCCAGCAGCCCCACACAGGGTGGCGGCACAGATACGCAGTATTTT. It is translated as CASSPTQGGGTDTQYF. This chain links TRBV7-2 with TRBJ2-3, with D perhaps matching TRBD1 (6 bases). Germline V lookup: CDR1 SGHTA, CDR2 FQGNSA. The CDR3 loop spans 16 amino acids. Trimming shortened V by 5 bases and J by 1 base, and 16 bases separated the two germline ends. The full variable domain, its missing parts supplied by reference TRBV7-2 and TRBJ2-3, is GAGVSQSPSNKVTEKGKDVELRCDPISGHTALYWYRQSLGQGLEFLIYFQGNSAPDKSGLPSDRFSAERTGGSVSTLTIQRTQQEDSAVYLCASSPTQGGGTDTQYFGPGTRLTVL.

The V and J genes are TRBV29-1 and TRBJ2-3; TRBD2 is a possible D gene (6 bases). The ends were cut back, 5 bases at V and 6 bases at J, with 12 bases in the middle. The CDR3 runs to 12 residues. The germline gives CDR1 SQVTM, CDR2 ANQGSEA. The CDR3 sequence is CSVLGGWDTQYF. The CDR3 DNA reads TGCAGCGTTCTGGGGGGATGGGATACGCAGTATTTT.

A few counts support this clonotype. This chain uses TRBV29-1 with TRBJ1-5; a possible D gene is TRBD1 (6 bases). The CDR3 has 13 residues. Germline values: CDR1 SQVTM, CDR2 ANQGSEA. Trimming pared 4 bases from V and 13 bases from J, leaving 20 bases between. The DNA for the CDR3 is TGCAGCGTTGCCCCGGACATGGGGGGCCTGCAGCATTTT. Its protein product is CSVAPDMGGLQHF.

The CDR3 loop reads CASRTRGQTYEQYF. The CDR3 DNA reads TGTGCCAGCAGGACCAGGGGCCAGACCTACGAGCAGTACTTC. The V call is TRBV6-5, the J call TRBJ2-7, with TRBD1 as a possible D gene (6 bases). The CDR3 has 14 residues. Germline CDR1 is MNHEY and CDR2 is SVGAGI. Trimming cost V 6 bases and J 2 bases, with 14 bases left between them.

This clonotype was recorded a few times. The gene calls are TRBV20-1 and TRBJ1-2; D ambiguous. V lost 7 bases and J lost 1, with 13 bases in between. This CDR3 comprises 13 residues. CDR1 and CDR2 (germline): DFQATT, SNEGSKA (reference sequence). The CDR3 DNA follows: TGCAGTGTCGCGGGCATTATTAACTATGGCTACACCTTC. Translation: CSVAGIINYGYTF.

In DNA, the CDR3 is TGCAGTGCTCAGAAAGGGAATATAAAGACCCAGTACTTC. Its protein is CSAQKGNIKTQYF. This chain connects TRBV20-1 to TRBJ2-5; D gene uncertain. V was clipped by 5 bases and J by 6 bases, with 16 bases between them. Germline values: CDR1 DFQATT, CDR2 SNEGSKA (reference sequence). The CDR3 runs 13 residues.

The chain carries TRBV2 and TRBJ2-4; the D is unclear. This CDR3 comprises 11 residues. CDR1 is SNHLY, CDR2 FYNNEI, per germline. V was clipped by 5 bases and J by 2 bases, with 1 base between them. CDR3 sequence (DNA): TGTGCCAGCAGTTCCAAAAACATTCAGTACTTC. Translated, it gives CASSSKNIQYF.

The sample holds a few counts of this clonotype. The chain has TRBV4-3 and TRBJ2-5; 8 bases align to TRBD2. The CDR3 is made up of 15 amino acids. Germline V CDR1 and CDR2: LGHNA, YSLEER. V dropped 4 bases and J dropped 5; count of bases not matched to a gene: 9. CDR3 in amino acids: CASSLRGVGRETQYF. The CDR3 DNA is TGCGCCAGCAGCCTGCGGGGGGTAGGGAGGGAGACCCAGTACTTC.

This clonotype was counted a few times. This chain's CDR3 is CASSRASGYTF. The CDR3, as DNA: TGTGCCAGCTCACGCGCGAGTGGCTACACCTTC. The V and J genes are TRBV18 and TRBJ1-2; unclear D gene. The germline V gene encodes CDR1 KGHSH and CDR2 LQKENI. The germline V and J ends were trimmed by 4 bases and 7 bases, with 7 bases remaining between them. The CDR3 has 11 amino acids.

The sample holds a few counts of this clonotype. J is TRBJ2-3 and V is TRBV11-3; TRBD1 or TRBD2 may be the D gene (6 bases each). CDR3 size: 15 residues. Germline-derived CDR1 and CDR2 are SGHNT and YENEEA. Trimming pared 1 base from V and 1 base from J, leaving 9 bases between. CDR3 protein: CASSLAGEGTDTQYF. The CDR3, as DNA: TGTGCCAGCAGCTTAGCAGGGGAGGGCACAGATACGCAGTATTTT. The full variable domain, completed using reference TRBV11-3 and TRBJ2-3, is EAGVVQSPRYKIIEKKQPVAFWCNPISGHNTLYWYLQNLGQGPELLIRYENEEAVDDSQLPKDRFSAERLKGVDSTLKIQPAELGDSAVYLCASSLAGEGTDTQYFGPGTRLTVL.

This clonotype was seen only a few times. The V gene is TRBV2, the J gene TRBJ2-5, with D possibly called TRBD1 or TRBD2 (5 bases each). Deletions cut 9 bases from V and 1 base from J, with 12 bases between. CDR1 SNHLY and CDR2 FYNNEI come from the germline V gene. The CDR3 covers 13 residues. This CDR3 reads CARGGGPQETQYF. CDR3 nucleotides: TGTGCCAGGGGTGGGGGACCCCAAGAGACCCAGTACTTC.

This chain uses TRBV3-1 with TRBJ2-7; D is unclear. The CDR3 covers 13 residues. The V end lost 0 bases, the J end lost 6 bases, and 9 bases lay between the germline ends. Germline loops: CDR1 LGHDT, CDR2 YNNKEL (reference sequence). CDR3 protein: CASSQDIFSEQYF. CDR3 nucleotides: TGTGCCAGCAGCCAAGATATCTTCAGCGAGCAGTACTTC.

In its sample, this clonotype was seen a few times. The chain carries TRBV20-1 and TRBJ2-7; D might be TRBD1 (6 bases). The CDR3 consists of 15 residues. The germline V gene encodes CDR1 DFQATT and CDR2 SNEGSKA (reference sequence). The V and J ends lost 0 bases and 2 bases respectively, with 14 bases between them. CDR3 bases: TGCAGTGCTAGAGATCCACAGGGCTCAACCTACGAGCAGTACTTC. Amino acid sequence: CSARDPQGSTYEQYF.

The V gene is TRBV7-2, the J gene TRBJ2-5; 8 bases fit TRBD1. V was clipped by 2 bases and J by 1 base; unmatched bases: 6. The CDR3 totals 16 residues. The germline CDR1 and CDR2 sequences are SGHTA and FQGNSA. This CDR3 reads CASSLTGGQGQETQYF. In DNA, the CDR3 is TGTGCCAGCAGCTTAACTGGAGGACAGGGCCAAGAGACCCAGTACTTC.

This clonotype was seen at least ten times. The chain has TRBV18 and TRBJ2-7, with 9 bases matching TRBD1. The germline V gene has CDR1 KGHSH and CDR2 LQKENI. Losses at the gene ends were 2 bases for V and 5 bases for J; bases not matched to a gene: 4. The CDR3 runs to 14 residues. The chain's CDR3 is CASSPGTGPDEQYF. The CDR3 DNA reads TGTGCCAGCTCACCAGGGACAGGGCCGGACGAGCAGTACTTC.